A selection of T cell receptor beta chains follows, all from one sample in a study of early T cells in non-severe SARS-CoV-2 infection. TCRdb used MiXCR to reprocess the 5' RACE reads, holding one entry per CDR3 protein. The repertoire holds around 82,000 distinct CDR3 sequences, with around 11% as singletons. Sequencing input: whole blood. Receptors were obtained from an adult who was a healthcare worker with PCR-confirmed SARS-CoV-2 infection or an uninfected control (not recorded which). CDR3s include the opening cysteine and the closing phenylalanine or tryptophan. Fields, in order: J gene, D gene, clone size, V gene, CDR3 protein, CDR3 DNA. D genes are given only for firm matches. Only some rows state a clone size, as once, few, many or a class for expanded clones.

j_gene: TRBJ2-7; d_gene: TRBD2; abundance: -; v_gene: TRBV28; CDR3aa: CASAGSSGAYEQYF; CDR3nt: TGTGCCAGCGCCGGGAGTAGCGGGGCCTACGAGCAGTACTTC
j_gene: TRBJ2-7; d_gene: TRBD1; abundance: many; v_gene: TRBV12-3/TRBV12-4; CDR3aa: CASRPTGTGAEQYF; CDR3nt: TGTGCCAGCAGACCGACCGGGACAGGGGCCGAGCAGTACTTC
j_gene: TRBJ2-2; d_gene: -; abundance: many; v_gene: TRBV11-2; CDR3aa: CASSFRGFNTGELFF; CDR3nt: TGTGCCAGCAGCTTCCGGGGGTTTAACACCGGGGAGCTGTTTTTT
j_gene: TRBJ2-5; d_gene: -; abundance: many; v_gene: TRBV5-4; CDR3aa: CASSSDGSLAETQYF; CDR3nt: TGTGCCAGCAGCTCAGACGGTTCCCTCGCAGAGACCCAGTACTTC
j_gene: TRBJ1-6; d_gene: -; abundance: many; v_gene: TRBV12-3/TRBV12-4; CDR3aa: CASSFEAFAPLHF; CDR3nt: TGTGCCAGCAGTTTTGAGGCGTTCGCACCCCTCCACTTT
j_gene: TRBJ2-6; d_gene: -; abundance: few; v_gene: TRBV19; CDR3aa: CASSLTGGSSYSGANVLTF; CDR3nt: TGTGCCAGTAGCCTCACTGGGGGCAGCTCCTACTCTGGGGCCAACGTCCTGACTTTC
j_gene: TRBJ1-4; d_gene: -; abundance: -; v_gene: TRBV12-3/TRBV12-4; CDR3aa: CASSVDHKTEKLFF; CDR3nt: TGTGCCAGCAGTGTTGATCATAAGACGGAAAAACTGTTTTTT
j_gene: TRBJ2-3; d_gene: -; abundance: many; v_gene: TRBV5-1; CDR3aa: CASSLTGTTDTQYF; CDR3nt: TGCGCCAGCAGCTTGACAGGAACCACAGATACGCAGTATTTT
j_gene: TRBJ2-2; d_gene: TRBD1; abundance: few; v_gene: TRBV6-1; CDR3aa: CASSSQGAPTGELFF; CDR3nt: TGTGCCAGCAGTTCACAGGGGGCCCCCACCGGGGAGCTGTTTTTT
j_gene: TRBJ2-3; d_gene: TRBD2; abundance: few; v_gene: TRBV7-8; CDR3aa: CASSLGVTSGAGTDTQYF; CDR3nt: TGTGCCAGCAGCTTAGGGGTGACTAGCGGGGCGGGCACAGATACGCAGTATTTT
j_gene: TRBJ2-7; d_gene: -; abundance: many; v_gene: TRBV7-8; CDR3aa: CASSIQGIEQYF; CDR3nt: TGTGCCAGCAGCATCCAGGGGATCGAGCAGTACTTC
j_gene: TRBJ1-1; d_gene: TRBD1; abundance: many; v_gene: TRBV4-2; CDR3aa: CASSQGDRNTEAFF; CDR3nt: TGTGCCAGCAGCCAGGGGGACAGGAACACTGAAGCTTTCTTT
j_gene: TRBJ1-5; d_gene: -; abundance: many; v_gene: TRBV19; CDR3aa: CASSISGAHNQPQHF; CDR3nt: TGTGCCAGTAGTATCTCGGGGGCACACAATCAGCCCCAGCATTTT
j_gene: TRBJ2-5; d_gene: TRBD2; abundance: -; v_gene: TRBV4-2; CDR3aa: CASSQDASGGALETQYF; CDR3nt: TGTGCCAGCAGCCAAGATGCTAGCGGGGGGGCTTTGGAGACCCAGTACTTC
j_gene: TRBJ2-2; d_gene: -; abundance: -; v_gene: TRBV11-2; CDR3aa: CASSPGGVPTGELFF; CDR3nt: TGTGCCAGCAGCCCTGGCGGAGTCCCGACCGGGGAGCTGTTTTTT
j_gene: TRBJ2-1; d_gene: -; abundance: few; v_gene: TRBV29-1; CDR3aa: CSVEQPQGGNNEQFF; CDR3nt: TGCAGCGTTGAACAGCCCCAGGGAGGCAACAATGAGCAGTTCTTC
j_gene: TRBJ2-5; d_gene: -; abundance: few; v_gene: TRBV28; CDR3aa: CASSLFRVGVETQYF; CDR3nt: TGTGCCAGCAGTTTATTTAGGGTTGGTGTTGAGACCCAGTACTTC
j_gene: TRBJ1-6; d_gene: -; abundance: many; v_gene: TRBV13; CDR3aa: CASGGGKGTDNSPLHF; CDR3nt: TGTGCCAGCGGAGGGGGTAAAGGGACGGATAATTCACCCCTCCACTTT
j_gene: TRBJ1-1; d_gene: -; abundance: -; v_gene: TRBV29-1; CDR3aa: CSVGSGPDTEAFF; CDR3nt: TGCAGCGTTGGGTCCGGCCCGGACACTGAAGCTTTCTTT
j_gene: TRBJ2-7; d_gene: -; abundance: -; v_gene: TRBV20-1; CDR3aa: CSALVRLNSYEQYF; CDR3nt: TGCAGTGCCCTCGTTCGACTGAACTCCTACGAGCAGTACTTC
j_gene: TRBJ2-2; d_gene: -; abundance: -; v_gene: TRBV29-1; CDR3aa: CSVRLLNTGELLF; CDR3nt: TGCAGCGTCCGGCTGTTGAACACCGGGGAGCTGTTATTT
j_gene: TRBJ1-6; d_gene: -; abundance: few; v_gene: TRBV3-1; CDR3aa: CASSQGQTSSPLHF; CDR3nt: TGTGCCAGCAGCCAAGGGCAGACCTCTTCACCCCTCCACTTT
j_gene: TRBJ2-5; d_gene: -; abundance: -; v_gene: TRBV12-3/TRBV12-4; CDR3aa: CASTSGRETQYF; CDR3nt: TGTGCCAGCACCTCCGGCCGAGAGACCCAGTACTTC
j_gene: TRBJ2-6; d_gene: -; abundance: many; v_gene: TRBV9; CDR3aa: CASSVVGSGANVLTF; CDR3nt: TGTGCCAGCAGCGTAGTAGGTTCTGGGGCCAACGTCCTGACTTTC
j_gene: TRBJ2-3; d_gene: TRBD2; abundance: -; v_gene: TRBV30; CDR3aa: CAWSYTSGGAGTQYF; CDR3nt: TGTGCCTGGAGTTACACTAGCGGGGGGGCGGGGACGCAGTATTTT
j_gene: TRBJ1-1; d_gene: -; abundance: few; v_gene: TRBV6-5; CDR3aa: CASSYLSDPSSDTEAFF; CDR3nt: TGTGCCAGCAGTTACCTATCGGACCCGTCATCGGACACTGAAGCTTTCTTT
j_gene: TRBJ1-4; d_gene: -; abundance: many; v_gene: TRBV11-2; CDR3aa: CASSQISAGDNEEGYGEKLFF; CDR3nt: TGTGCCAGCAGCCAGATCTCGGCAGGAGATAATGAAGAGGGGTATGGGGAAAAACTGTTTTTT
j_gene: TRBJ2-5; d_gene: -; abundance: many; v_gene: TRBV12-3/TRBV12-4; CDR3aa: CASRGQWLQETQYF; CDR3nt: TGTGCCAGCAGGGGGCAGTGGCTCCAAGAGACCCAGTACTTC
j_gene: TRBJ2-7; d_gene: TRBD1; abundance: few; v_gene: TRBV7-9; CDR3aa: CASSAHRGLNYEQYF; CDR3nt: TGTGCCAGCAGCGCCCACAGGGGGCTTAACTACGAGCAGTACTTC
j_gene: TRBJ2-5; d_gene: TRBD2; abundance: -; v_gene: TRBV4-1; CDR3aa: CASSQGTSGEQETQYF; CDR3nt: TGCGCCAGCAGCCAAGGGACTAGCGGGGAACAAGAGACCCAGTACTTC
j_gene: TRBJ1-1; d_gene: -; abundance: few; v_gene: TRBV29-1; CDR3aa: CSVVPGASGTEAFF; CDR3nt: TGCAGCGTTGTACCGGGGGCGTCGGGCACTGAAGCTTTCTTT
j_gene: TRBJ2-6; d_gene: -; abundance: -; v_gene: TRBV19; CDR3aa: CASRGRGSGANVLTF; CDR3nt: TGTGCCAGTAGGGGTAGAGGCTCTGGGGCCAACGTCCTGACTTTC
j_gene: TRBJ2-1; d_gene: -; abundance: many; v_gene: TRBV4-1; CDR3aa: CASSQDNYNEQFF; CDR3nt: TGCGCCAGCAGCCAAGATAACTACAATGAGCAGTTCTTC
j_gene: TRBJ1-2; d_gene: -; abundance: -; v_gene: TRBV12-3/TRBV12-4; CDR3aa: CASSLVGSGGYTF; CDR3nt: TGTGCCAGCAGTTTAGTCGGTTCTGGGGGCTACACCTTC
j_gene: TRBJ2-7; d_gene: -; abundance: -; v_gene: TRBV15; CDR3aa: CATSIAGTYEQYF; CDR3nt: TGTGCCACCAGCATTGCGGGAACCTACGAGCAGTACTTC
j_gene: TRBJ2-5; d_gene: -; abundance: -; v_gene: TRBV10-3; CDR3aa: CAISEPYEETQYF; CDR3nt: TGTGCCATCAGTGAGCCGTACGAAGAGACCCAGTACTTC
j_gene: TRBJ2-7; d_gene: TRBD1; abundance: few; v_gene: TRBV9; CDR3aa: CASSPRGGTGYSYEQYF; CDR3nt: TGTGCCAGCAGCCCGAGGGGGGGGACAGGGTACTCCTACGAGCAGTACTTC
j_gene: TRBJ2-7; d_gene: -; abundance: many; v_gene: TRBV15; CDR3aa: CATSRDPRVGSDEQYF; CDR3nt: TGTGCCACCAGCAGAGATCCGCGGGTAGGGTCGGACGAGCAGTACTTC
j_gene: TRBJ1-2; d_gene: TRBD1; abundance: -; v_gene: TRBV12-3/TRBV12-4; CDR3aa: CASSFGDRGYGDGYTF; CDR3nt: TGTGCCAGCAGTTTTGGGGACAGGGGTTACGGCGATGGCTACACCTTC
j_gene: TRBJ2-7; d_gene: TRBD2; abundance: many; v_gene: TRBV5-1; CDR3aa: CASSPGRGAYEQYF; CDR3nt: TGCGCCAGCAGCCCCGGGCGGGGGGCCTACGAGCAGTACTTC
j_gene: TRBJ2-1; d_gene: -; abundance: -; v_gene: TRBV15; CDR3aa: CATSRIIRGNEQFF; CDR3nt: TGTGCCACCAGCAGAATTATCAGGGGCAATGAGCAGTTCTTC
j_gene: TRBJ2-1; d_gene: -; abundance: many; v_gene: TRBV12-3/TRBV12-4; CDR3aa: CASAWGRSHNEQFF; CDR3nt: TGTGCCAGCGCGTGGGGCAGGAGCCACAATGAGCAGTTCTTC
j_gene: TRBJ1-4; d_gene: -; abundance: -; v_gene: TRBV12-3/TRBV12-4; CDR3aa: CASSLGLGGIREKLFF; CDR3nt: TGTGCCAGCAGTTTAGGGTTAGGAGGCATCCGAGAAAAACTGTTTTTT
j_gene: TRBJ1-2; d_gene: -; abundance: few; v_gene: TRBV11-2; CDR3aa: CASSLSWGLDGYTF; CDR3nt: TGTGCCAGCAGCTTATCTTGGGGGCTGGATGGCTACACCTTC
j_gene: TRBJ2-6; d_gene: TRBD1; abundance: many; v_gene: TRBV20-1; CDR3aa: CSAIFEQGYGANVLTF; CDR3nt: TGCAGTGCCATCTTTGAACAGGGGTATGGGGCCAACGTCCTGACTTTC
j_gene: TRBJ1-2; d_gene: TRBD1; abundance: many; v_gene: TRBV7-9; CDR3aa: CASSLRQGTNYGYTF; CDR3nt: TGTGCCAGCAGCTTGCGACAGGGAACAAACTATGGCTACACCTTC
j_gene: TRBJ1-2; d_gene: -; abundance: many; v_gene: TRBV15; CDR3aa: CATSRVVYEPGYGYTF; CDR3nt: TGTGCCACCAGCAGAGTCGTATATGAACCGGGCTATGGCTACACCTTC
j_gene: TRBJ2-4; d_gene: -; abundance: many; v_gene: TRBV11-2; CDR3aa: CASSFWENIQYF; CDR3nt: TGTGCCAGCAGCTTCTGGGAAAACATTCAGTACTTC
j_gene: TRBJ2-3; d_gene: TRBD2; abundance: -; v_gene: TRBV19; CDR3aa: CASTPSGGLRDTQYF; CDR3nt: TGTGCCAGTACGCCTAGCGGGGGACTCAGGGATACGCAGTATTTT
j_gene: TRBJ1-6; d_gene: -; abundance: many; v_gene: TRBV7-9; CDR3aa: CASSLVVGNSPLHF; CDR3nt: TGTGCCAGCAGCTTAGTAGTGGGAAATTCACCCCTCCACTTT
j_gene: TRBJ1-1; d_gene: -; abundance: -; v_gene: TRBV5-1; CDR3aa: CASSVSANTEAFF; CDR3nt: TGCGCCAGCAGCGTTTCGGCGAACACTGAAGCTTTCTTT
j_gene: TRBJ2-4; d_gene: -; abundance: many; v_gene: TRBV3-1; CDR3aa: CASSQDSQGIAKNIQYF; CDR3nt: TGTGCCAGCAGCCAAGATAGTCAGGGAATAGCCAAAAACATTCAGTACTTC
j_gene: TRBJ2-2; d_gene: -; abundance: -; v_gene: TRBV29-1; CDR3aa: CSVIFGTTDTGELFF; CDR3nt: TGCAGCGTTATATTCGGGACAACCGACACCGGGGAGCTGTTTTTT
j_gene: TRBJ2-3; d_gene: TRBD2; abundance: -; v_gene: TRBV11-2; CDR3aa: CASSFGGGRLTDTQYF; CDR3nt: TGTGCCAGCAGCTTTGGCGGGGGGAGACTTACAGATACGCAGTATTTT
j_gene: TRBJ2-2; d_gene: TRBD1; abundance: -; v_gene: TRBV20-1; CDR3aa: CSARDRDRDSTGELFF; CDR3nt: TGCAGTGCTAGAGATCGAGACAGGGATTCCACCGGGGAGCTGTTTTTT